The clone carrying this T cell receptor (beta chain) was counted only a few times. Its antigen is as yet unknown. This sample was taken from a study of human T cells and chemical hapten exposure. Study as a whole: Skin of the upper inner arm, about 2 cm by about 2 cm, received 2% DPC for sensitization. Affected patients, primarily female, had alopecia areata, totalis or universalis.

Time point indicated: patch test 1, 2 weeks after DPC sensitization. Treatment meaning: therapeutic diphenylcyclopropenone sensitization with weekly scalp DPC. Individual cDNA molecules in this library carried unique molecular identifiers. TCRdb analysed the RACE reads with MiXCR anew, one entry per CDR3 protein. The sample shows around 71,000 distinct CDR3 sequences, 9.8% of them seen only once. Findings of the study overall: Positive correlation was observed between PT1 expanded TCR counts and patch test score.

The CDR3 extends over 13 amino acids. Per germline, CDR1 SEHNR and CDR2 FQNEAQ (reference sequence). The clonotype comes from a woman aged 40 to 49 with alopecia areata. Some clones in this sample may be carry-over from other donors' samples. The chain links TRBV7-9 to TRBJ2-6, with D maybe TRBD2 (5 bases). Source: whole blood, taken in connection with sensitization to the hapten diphenylcyclopropenone (DPC). CDR3 DNA: TGTGCTAACGAGGGCTCTGGGGCCAACGTCCTGACTTTC. Amino acids: CANEGSGANVLTF.